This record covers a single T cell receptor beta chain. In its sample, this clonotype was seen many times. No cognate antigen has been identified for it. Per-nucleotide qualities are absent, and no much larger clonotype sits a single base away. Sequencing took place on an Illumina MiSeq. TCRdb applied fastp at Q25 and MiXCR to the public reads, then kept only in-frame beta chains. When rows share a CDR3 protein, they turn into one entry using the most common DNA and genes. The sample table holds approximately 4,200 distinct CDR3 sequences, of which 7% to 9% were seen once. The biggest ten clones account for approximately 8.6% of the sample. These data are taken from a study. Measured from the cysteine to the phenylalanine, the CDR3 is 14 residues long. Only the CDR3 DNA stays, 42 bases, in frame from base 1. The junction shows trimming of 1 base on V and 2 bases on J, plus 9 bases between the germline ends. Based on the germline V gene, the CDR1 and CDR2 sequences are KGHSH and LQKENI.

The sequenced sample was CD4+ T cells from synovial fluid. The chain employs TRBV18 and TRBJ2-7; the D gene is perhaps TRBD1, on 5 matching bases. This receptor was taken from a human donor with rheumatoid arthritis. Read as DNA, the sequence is TGTGCCAGCTCACCACGCCAGGGTACCTACGAGCAGTACTTC. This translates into CASSPRQGTYEQYF.